The sample holds a few counts of the clone carrying this T cell receptor beta chain. The record originates from a study of cytomegalovirus exposure and HLA in healthy donors. CDR1 MNHNS and CDR2 SASEGT come from the germline V gene. V lost 6 bases and J lost 0, with 9 bases in between. CDR3 length: 14 residues. Some clones are missing from TCRdb's copy, which holds only in-frame ones; the method was immunoSEQ multiplex PCR. The sample lists 150,000 to 180,000 clones; more than 70% were seen once. The source material was PBMCs. The sequence was collected from a human donor in good health. The chain employs TRBV6-1 and TRBJ1-5; the D gene is possibly TRBD1 (5 bases). Written as DNA, the CDR3 is TGTGCCAGCAGCCTAGGGGATAGCAATCAGCCCCAGCATTTT. Protein product: CASSLGDSNQPQHF.